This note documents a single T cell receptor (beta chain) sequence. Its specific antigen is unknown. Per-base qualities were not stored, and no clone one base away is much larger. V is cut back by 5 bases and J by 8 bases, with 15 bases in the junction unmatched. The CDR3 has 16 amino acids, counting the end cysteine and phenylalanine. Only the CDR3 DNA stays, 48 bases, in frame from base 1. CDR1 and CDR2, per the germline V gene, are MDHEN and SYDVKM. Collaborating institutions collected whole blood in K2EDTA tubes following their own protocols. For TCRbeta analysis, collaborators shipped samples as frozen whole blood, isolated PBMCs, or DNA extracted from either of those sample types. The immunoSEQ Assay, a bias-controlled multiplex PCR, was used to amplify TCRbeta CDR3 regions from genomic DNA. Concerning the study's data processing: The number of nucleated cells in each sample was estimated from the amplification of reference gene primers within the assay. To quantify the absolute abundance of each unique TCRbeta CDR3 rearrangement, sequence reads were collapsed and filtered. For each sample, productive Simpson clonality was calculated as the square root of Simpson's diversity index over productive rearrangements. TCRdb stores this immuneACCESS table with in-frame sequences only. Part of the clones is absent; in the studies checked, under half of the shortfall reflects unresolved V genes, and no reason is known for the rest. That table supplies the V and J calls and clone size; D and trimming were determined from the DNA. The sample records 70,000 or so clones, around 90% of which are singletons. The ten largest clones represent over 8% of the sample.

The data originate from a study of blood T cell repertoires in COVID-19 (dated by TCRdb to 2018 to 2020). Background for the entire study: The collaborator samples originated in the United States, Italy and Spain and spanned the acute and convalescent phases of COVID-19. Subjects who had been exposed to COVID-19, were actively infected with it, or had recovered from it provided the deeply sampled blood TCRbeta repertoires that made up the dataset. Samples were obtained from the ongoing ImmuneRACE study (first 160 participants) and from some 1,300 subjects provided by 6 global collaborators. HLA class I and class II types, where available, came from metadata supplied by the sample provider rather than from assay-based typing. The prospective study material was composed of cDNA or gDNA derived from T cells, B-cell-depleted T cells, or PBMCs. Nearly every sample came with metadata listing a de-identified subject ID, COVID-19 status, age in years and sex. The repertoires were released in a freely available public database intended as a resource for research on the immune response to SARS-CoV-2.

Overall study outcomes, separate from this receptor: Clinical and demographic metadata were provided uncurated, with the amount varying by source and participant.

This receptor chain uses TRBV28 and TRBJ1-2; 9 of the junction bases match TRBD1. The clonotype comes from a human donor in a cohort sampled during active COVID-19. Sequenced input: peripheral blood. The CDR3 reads CASSPLGDRVRGGYTF. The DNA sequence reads TGTGCCAGCAGTCCTCTCGGGGACAGGGTGAGGGGAGGCTACACCTTC.